This T cell receptor beta chain was captured in a study of human T cells and chemical hapten exposure. TCRdb re-derived calls from the RACE reads in MiXCR, one entry per CDR3 protein. This sample carries tens of thousands of distinct CDR3 sequences, about 11% of them seen once, and the ten largest clones take about 3.5%. Time point given: patch test 1, 2 weeks after DPC sensitization. Treatment specified: therapeutic diphenylcyclopropenone sensitization with weekly scalp DPC. Only after blood had been drawn was each patch test applied. Overall study results and limits: The immune response of these alopecia patients might not match healthy individuals'.

CDR1 LGHDT and CDR2 YNNKEL come from the germline V gene (reference sequence). The V segment lost 2 bases and the J segment 6 bases; nucleotides outside the gene matches: 6. The CDR3 is 14 amino acids. This clonotype was detected ten times or more. Its antigen is still unknown. The sequencing used whole blood, collected in connection with sensitization to the hapten diphenylcyclopropenone (DPC). The chain joins TRBV3-1 to TRBJ2-7; 8 bases match TRBD2. This sequence was found in a woman aged 55-70 years with alopecia areata. Some clones in this sample may be carry-over from other donors' samples. The CDR3 coding sequence is TGTGCCAGCAGCCAACTCGGCGGGGGGAGCGAGCAGTACTTC. Residues: CASSQLGGGSEQYF.